The sequence of this T cell receptor (beta chain) was determined in a study of control samples from healthy donors and cancer patients. The CDR3 consists of 16 residues. TCRdb's table, derived via immunoSEQ multiplex PCR, lists solely in-frame clones and lacks some. Among roughly 100,000 clones listed, 80% to 90% were seen once. The sequenced sample was blood. The sequence was collected from a woman aged 45-59 years in good health. V gene TRBV12-2 combines with J gene TRBJ2-1; TRBD2, the D gene given by the table, was not confirmed from the DNA. TRBV12-2 is classified as a pseudogene. CDR3 protein: CASRLKLAGASNEQFF. The CDR3, as DNA: TGTGCAAGTCGCCTCAAACTAGCGGGGGCCTCCAATGAGCAGTTCTTC.